The sequence of this TCR beta chain was determined in a study of blood T cell repertoires in COVID-19. Study-wide context: Samples of COVID-19 (acute and convalescent) were obtained from the United States, Italy and Spain.

Original processing notes: Quantification of nucleated cells was approximated via reference gene primer amplification. Clones were read by immunoSEQ multiplex PCR, and TCRdb kept only the in-frame ones, dropping some. For V, J and clone size, that table is used; D and trimming come from the DNA. In the table there are roughly 270,000 clones, around 85% of which are singletons. Two negative PCRs, clearance, or symptom resolution were required of recovered Cohort 3 donors. The CDR3 has 14 amino acids. With 0 bases removed from V and 4 bases from J, the gap between germline ends came to 9 bases. Germline V gene lookup returns CDR1 LGHDT and CDR2 YNNKEL (reference sequence).

Sequenced: PBMCs or T cells enriched from blood (not recorded which). The receptor was isolated from a woman aged 50 to 65 who had recovered from COVID-19. The chain uses TRBV3-1 (or the pseudogene TRBV3-2) and TRBJ1-2, with no clear D. The CDR3 sequence is CASSQDRGAYGYTF. The CDR3 bases are TGTGCCAGCAGCCAAGATCGGGGTGCCTATGGCTACACCTTC.